This T cell receptor beta chain came from a study of blood T cells in healthy people across ages. This clonotype was picked up a small number of times. V lost 3 bases and J 1 base, leaving 15 bases between the germline ends. The CDR3 totals 16 residues. Germline CDR1 and CDR2: LGHNA and YSLEER. Through a sample-barcoded 5' primer and a J-beta primer mix, a second PCR was run for about 6 to 12 cycles. Using its own MiXCR run on the 5' RACE reads, TCRdb lists one record per CDR3 protein. The table shows about 2 million distinct CDR3 sequences, with approximately 50% occurring only once. V gene TRBV4-3 combines with J gene TRBJ1-1; D perhaps matches TRBD1 (6 bases). Sequencing was done on a sample of blood. This receptor was identified in a woman between 40 and 50 years old in good health. CDR3 region: CASSQGARVANTEAFF. The CDR3 DNA reads TGCGCCAGCAGCCAGGGGGCGCGGGTAGCGAACACTGAAGCTTTCTTT.